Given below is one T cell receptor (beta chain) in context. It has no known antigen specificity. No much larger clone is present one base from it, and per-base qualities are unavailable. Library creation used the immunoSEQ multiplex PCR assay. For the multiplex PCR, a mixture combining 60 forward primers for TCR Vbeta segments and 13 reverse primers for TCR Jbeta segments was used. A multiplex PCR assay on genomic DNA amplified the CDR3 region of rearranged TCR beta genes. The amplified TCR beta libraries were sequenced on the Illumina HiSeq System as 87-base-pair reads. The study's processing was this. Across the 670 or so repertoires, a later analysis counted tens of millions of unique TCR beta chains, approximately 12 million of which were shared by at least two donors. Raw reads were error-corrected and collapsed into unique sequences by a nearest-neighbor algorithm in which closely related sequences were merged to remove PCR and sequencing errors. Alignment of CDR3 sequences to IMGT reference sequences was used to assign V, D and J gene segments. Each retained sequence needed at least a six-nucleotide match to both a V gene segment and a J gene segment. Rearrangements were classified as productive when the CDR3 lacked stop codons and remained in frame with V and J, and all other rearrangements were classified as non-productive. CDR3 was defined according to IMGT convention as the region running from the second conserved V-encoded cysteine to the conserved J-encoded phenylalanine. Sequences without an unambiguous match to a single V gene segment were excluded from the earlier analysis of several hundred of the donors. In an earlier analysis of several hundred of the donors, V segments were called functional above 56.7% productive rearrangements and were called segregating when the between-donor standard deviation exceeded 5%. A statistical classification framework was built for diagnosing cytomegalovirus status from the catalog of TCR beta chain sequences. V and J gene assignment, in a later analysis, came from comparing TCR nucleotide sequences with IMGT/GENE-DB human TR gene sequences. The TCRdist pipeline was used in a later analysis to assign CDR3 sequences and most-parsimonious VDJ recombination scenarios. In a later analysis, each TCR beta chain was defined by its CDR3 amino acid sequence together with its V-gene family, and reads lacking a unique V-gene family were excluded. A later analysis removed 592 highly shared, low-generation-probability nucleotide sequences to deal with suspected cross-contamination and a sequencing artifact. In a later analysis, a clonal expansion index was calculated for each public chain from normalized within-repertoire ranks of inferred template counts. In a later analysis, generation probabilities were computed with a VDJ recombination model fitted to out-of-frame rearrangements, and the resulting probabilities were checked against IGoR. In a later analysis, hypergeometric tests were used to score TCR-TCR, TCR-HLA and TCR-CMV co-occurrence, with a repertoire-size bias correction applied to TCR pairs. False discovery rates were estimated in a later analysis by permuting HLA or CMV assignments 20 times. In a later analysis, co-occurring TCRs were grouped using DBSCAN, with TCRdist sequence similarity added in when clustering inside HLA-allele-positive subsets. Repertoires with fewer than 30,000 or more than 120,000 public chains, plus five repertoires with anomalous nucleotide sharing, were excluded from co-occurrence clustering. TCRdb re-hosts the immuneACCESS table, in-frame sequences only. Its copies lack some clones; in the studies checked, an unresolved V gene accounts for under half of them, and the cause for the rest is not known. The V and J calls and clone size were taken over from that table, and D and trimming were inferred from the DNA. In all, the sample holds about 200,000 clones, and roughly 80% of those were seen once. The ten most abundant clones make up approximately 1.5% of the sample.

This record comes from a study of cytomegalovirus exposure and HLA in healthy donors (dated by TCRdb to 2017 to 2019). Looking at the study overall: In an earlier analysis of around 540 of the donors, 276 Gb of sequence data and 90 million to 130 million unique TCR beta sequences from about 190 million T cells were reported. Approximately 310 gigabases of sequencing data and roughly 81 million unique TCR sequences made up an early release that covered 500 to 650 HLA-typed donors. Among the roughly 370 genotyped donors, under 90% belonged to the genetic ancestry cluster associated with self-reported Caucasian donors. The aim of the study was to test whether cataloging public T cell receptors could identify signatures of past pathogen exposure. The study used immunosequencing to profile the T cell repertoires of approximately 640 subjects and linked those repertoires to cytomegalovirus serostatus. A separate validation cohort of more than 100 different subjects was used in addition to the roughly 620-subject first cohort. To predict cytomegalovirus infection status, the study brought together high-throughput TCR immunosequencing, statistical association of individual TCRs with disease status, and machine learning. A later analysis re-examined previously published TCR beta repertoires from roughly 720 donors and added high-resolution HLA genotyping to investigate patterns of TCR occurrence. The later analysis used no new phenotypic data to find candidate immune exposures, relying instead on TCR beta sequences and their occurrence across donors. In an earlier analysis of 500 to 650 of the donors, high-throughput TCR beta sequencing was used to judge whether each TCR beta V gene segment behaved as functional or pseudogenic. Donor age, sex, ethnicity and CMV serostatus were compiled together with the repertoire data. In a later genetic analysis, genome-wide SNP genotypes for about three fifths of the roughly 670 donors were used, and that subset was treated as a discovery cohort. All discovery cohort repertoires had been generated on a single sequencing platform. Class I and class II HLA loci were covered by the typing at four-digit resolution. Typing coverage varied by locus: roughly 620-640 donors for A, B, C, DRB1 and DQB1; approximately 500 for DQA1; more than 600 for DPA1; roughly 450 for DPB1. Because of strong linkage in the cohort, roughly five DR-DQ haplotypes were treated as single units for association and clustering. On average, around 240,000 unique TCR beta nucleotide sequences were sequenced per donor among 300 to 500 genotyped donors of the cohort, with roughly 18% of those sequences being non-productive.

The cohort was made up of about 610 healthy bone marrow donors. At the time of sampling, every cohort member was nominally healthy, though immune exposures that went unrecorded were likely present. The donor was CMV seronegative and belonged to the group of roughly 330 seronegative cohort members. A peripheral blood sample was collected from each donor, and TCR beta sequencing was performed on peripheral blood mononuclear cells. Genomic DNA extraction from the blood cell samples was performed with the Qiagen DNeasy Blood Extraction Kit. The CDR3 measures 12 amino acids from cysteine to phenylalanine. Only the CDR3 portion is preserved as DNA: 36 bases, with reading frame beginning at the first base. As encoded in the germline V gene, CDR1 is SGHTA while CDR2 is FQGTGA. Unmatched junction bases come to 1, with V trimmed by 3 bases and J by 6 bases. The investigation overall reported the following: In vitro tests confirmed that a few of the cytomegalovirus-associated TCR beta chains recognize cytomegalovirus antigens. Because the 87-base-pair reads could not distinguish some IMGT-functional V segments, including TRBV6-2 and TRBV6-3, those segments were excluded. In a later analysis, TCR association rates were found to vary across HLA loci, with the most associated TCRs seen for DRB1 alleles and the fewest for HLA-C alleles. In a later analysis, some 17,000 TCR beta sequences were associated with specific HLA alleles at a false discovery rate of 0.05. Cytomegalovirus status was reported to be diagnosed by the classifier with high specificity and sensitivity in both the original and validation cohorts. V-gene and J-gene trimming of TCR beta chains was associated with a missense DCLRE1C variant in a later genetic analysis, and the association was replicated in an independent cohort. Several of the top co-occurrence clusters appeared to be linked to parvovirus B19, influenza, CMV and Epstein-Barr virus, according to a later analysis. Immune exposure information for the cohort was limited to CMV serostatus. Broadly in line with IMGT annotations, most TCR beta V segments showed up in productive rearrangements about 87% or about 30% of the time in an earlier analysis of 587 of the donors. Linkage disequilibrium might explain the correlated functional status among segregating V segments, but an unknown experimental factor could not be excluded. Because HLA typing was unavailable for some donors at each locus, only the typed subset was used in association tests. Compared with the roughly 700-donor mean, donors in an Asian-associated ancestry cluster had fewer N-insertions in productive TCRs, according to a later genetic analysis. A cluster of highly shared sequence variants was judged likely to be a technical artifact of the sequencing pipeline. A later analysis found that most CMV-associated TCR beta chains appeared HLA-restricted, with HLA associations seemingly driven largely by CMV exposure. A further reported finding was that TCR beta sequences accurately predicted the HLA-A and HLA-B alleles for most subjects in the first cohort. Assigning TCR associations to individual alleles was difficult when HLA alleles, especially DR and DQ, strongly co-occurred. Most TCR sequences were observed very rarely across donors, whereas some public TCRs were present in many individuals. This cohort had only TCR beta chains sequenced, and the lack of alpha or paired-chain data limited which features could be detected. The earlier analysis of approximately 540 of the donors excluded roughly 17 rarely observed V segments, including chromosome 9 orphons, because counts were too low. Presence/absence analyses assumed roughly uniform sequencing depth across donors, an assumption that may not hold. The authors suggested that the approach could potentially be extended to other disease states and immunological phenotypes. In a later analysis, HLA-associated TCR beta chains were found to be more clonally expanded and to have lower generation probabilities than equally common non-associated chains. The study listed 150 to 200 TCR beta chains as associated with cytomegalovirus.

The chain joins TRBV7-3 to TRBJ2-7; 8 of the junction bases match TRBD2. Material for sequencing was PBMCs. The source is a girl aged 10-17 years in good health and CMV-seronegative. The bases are TGTGCCAGCAGCTTGAGCGGGGGCGAGCAGTACTTC. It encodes CASSLSGGEQYF.